This TCR beta chain is drawn from a study of blood T cell repertoires in COVID-19. Across the whole study: Acute and convalescent COVID-19 specimens originated in the United States, Italy and Spain.

Produced via immunoSEQ multiplex PCR; TCRdb's table is partial and in-frame only. In the table there are about 210,000 clones, 75% to 90% of which are singletons. The V end lost 2 bases, the J end lost 0 bases, and 11 bases lay between the germline ends. Germline CDR1 and CDR2: SGHVS and FQNEAQ. This CDR3 contains 16 residues. The chain carries TRBV7-8 and TRBJ1-5; possible D gene TRBD1, 5 bases. Sequencing was carried out using peripheral blood. The receptor's source is a woman in her forties with acute or convalescent COVID-19. The CDR3 is CASSLLQATSNQPQHF. In DNA form, the CDR3 reads TGTGCCAGCAGCTTATTACAGGCCACTAGCAATCAGCCCCAGCATTTT.